This TCR beta chain was found in a study of OX40 agonist ivuxolimab in advanced cancers. Sequencing used immunoSEQ multiplex PCR; TCRdb keeps in-frame clones, though not all of them. The table records roughly 50,000 clones, 87% of them present only once. The ends were cut back, 6 bases at V and 5 bases at J, with 8 bases in the middle. The CDR3 has 12 amino acids. The germline V gene encodes CDR1 SNHLY and CDR2 FYNNEI. Cycle 7 day 1, cycle 4 day 1, and baseline were the timepoints at which blood was sampled. The chain employs TRBV2 and TRBJ1-5, with D maybe TRBD1 (5 bases). This sequence was found in an adult with an advanced solid tumor such as melanoma, head and neck, liver or kidney cancer. This material consisted of CD4+ or CD8+ T cells sorted from blood, taken in a trial of the OX40 agonist ivuxolimab. Here the CDR3 reads CASSRGDQPQHF. DNA of the CDR3: TGTGCCAGCAGCCGGGGCGATCAGCCCCAGCATTTT.